The 19 T cell receptor beta chains presented below share a single source sample, sequenced in a study of T cell responses to AZD1222 COVID-19 vaccine. Profiled with immunoSEQ multiplex PCR; TCRdb holds only in-frame clones, not every one. In the table there are over 120,000 clones, around 90% of which are singletons. Source: peripheral blood, taken on day 0 of AZD1222 vaccination. The origin of the receptors is an adult in good health.

The chain is built from TRBV5-1 and TRBJ1-6, with no clear D. Trimming pared 4 bases from V and 11 bases from J, leaving 13 bases between. CDR1 and CDR2 from the germline V gene are SGHRS and YFSETQ. This CDR3 is built from 13 residues. The CDR3 bases are TGCGCCAGCAGCCCGCCCCTAGGAACACCCCTCCACTTT. Encoded protein: CASSPPLGTPLHF.

This clone occurred a few times. The chain is built from TRBV5-1 and TRBJ1-2; perhaps TRBD1 as D (5 bases). CDR1 and CDR2 (germline): SGHRS, YFSETQ. The V and J ends lost 1 base and 2 bases respectively, with 9 bases between them. The CDR3 spans 14 residues. The CDR3, as DNA: TGCGCCAGCAGCTTGTCTGGGGGAAACTATGGCTACACCTTC. It yields the protein CASSLSGGNYGYTF.

This clone was counted once. The genes are TRBV7-3 and TRBJ2-3; no clear D gene. The germline V gene has CDR1 SGHTA and CDR2 FQGTGA. This CDR3 is 13 amino acids long. V was clipped by 8 bases and J by 5 bases, with 14 bases between them. CDR3 nucleotides: TGTGCCAGCGCGAACGACCTATTAGATACGCAGTATTTT. Amino acid sequence: CASANDLLDTQYF.

The rearrangement uses TRBV12-5 and TRBJ2-1; D not certain. The germline CDR1 and CDR2 sequences are LGHNT and FRNRAP. There are 13 residues in the CDR3. The V gene lost 1 base and the J gene lost 7 bases, with 8 bases spanning the gap. CDR3 nucleotide sequence: TGTGCTAGTGGTTTGGGTCAGGTGAATGAGCAGTTCTTC. Amino acid sequence: CASGLGQVNEQFF.

The genes are TRBV27 and TRBJ1-1, with 9 bases aligning to TRBD1. The CDR3 contains 15 residues. Germline V lookup: CDR1 MNHEY, CDR2 SMNVEV (reference sequence). Unmatched junction bases numbered 8, after V lost 5 bases and J lost 4 bases. CDR3 sequence reads: CASSLGQGWSTEAFF. The CDR3 nucleotides read TGTGCCAGCAGTCTAGGACAGGGGTGGAGCACTGAAGCTTTCTTT.

In this sample, this clone turned up once. The V gene is TRBV28, the J gene TRBJ1-1; 9 nucleotides agree with TRBD1. The V gene's germline CDR1 is MDHEN and CDR2 SYDVKM. After removal of 2 bases from V and 11 bases from J, the junction contained 6 bases not matched to a gene. The CDR3 is 13 residues long. Here the CDR3 DNA reads TGTGCCAGCAGTTTAAGGGGACAGGGCATCGCTTTCTTT. Translated, it gives CASSLRGQGIAFF.

The V and J genes are TRBV7-6 and TRBJ1-1, with D maybe TRBD1 (5 bases). The CDR3 spans 14 residues. Per germline, CDR1 SGHVS and CDR2 FNYEAQ. The V gene lost 2 bases and the J gene lost 4 bases, with 11 bases spanning the gap. CDR3 sequence reads: CASSLRVGATEAFF. The CDR3 DNA reads as TGTGCCAGCAGCTTAAGGGTAGGGGCCACTGAAGCTTTCTTT.

The gene calls are TRBV4-1 and TRBJ2-1; D unresolved. This CDR3 contains 15 residues. The germline V gene encodes CDR1 MGHRA and CDR2 YSYEKL. Trimming pared 1 base from V and 7 bases from J, leaving 14 bases between. Here the CDR3 reads CASSQGILNTNEQFF. The CDR3 DNA sequence: TGCGCCAGCAGCCAAGGGATTCTGAACACGAATGAGCAGTTCTTC.

This clone was seen more than once but under ten times. This chain links TRBV5-4 with TRBJ2-3, with TRBD2 matching 12 bases. The CDR3 length is 16 residues. J gave up 2 bases and V 7 bases, and 8 bases lay outside the gene matches. Germline V gene lookup returns CDR1 SGHNT and CDR2 YYREEE (reference sequence). The CDR3 DNA reads TGTGCCAGCTCTAGAGGACTAGCGGGGTCCACAGATACGCAGTATTTT. This translates into CASSRGLAGSTDTQYF.

The gene calls are TRBV27 and TRBJ2-1; tentatively, D is TRBD2 (5 bases). Trimming removed 1 base from V and 9 bases from J, with 16 bases in between. This CDR3 is 15 amino acids long. CDR1 is MNHEY and CDR2 is SMNVEV in the germline V gene (reference sequence). The CDR3 coding sequence is TGTGCCAGCAGTTTATTTTATGGGAATCGGGGTGAGCAGTTCTTC. Amino acid sequence: CASSLFYGNRGEQFF.

The gene calls are TRBV6-6 and TRBJ2-5; D could derive from TRBD1 or TRBD2 (5 bases each). Trimming pared 7 bases from V and 5 bases from J, leaving 14 bases between. This CDR3 is built from 13 residues. CDR1 is MNHNY, CDR2 SVGAGI, per germline (reference sequence). The CDR3 region is CASTAPGRETQYF. The CDR3 nucleotides read TGTGCCAGCACCGCACCGGGGCGCGAGACCCAGTACTTC.

This sequence joins TRBV7-2 and TRBJ2-7; 7 bases are a match to TRBD1. Germline V gene data show CDR1 as SGHTA and CDR2 as FQGNSA. This CDR3 is built from 16 residues. J was trimmed by 2 bases and V by 3 bases; bases with no gene match: 10. The DNA for the CDR3 is TGTGCCAGCAGCTTTGGTTCTGGGACAGCAACCTACGAGCAGTACTTC. Translated, it gives CASSFGSGTATYEQYF.

This clone was seen once. The rearrangement links TRBV9 to TRBJ2-1; the match to TRBD2 covers 7 bases. The V gene end was trimmed by 2 bases and the J gene end by 8 bases; junction bases not matched to a gene: 13. In germline, CDR1 is SGDLS, CDR2 YYNGEE. The CDR3 covers 16 residues. The CDR3 is CASSVASGLGFYEQFF. The DNA of the CDR3 is TGTGCCAGCAGCGTCGCTAGCGGCCTGGGGTTCTATGAGCAGTTCTTC.

CDR3 DNA sequence: TGTGCCAGCAGCATTGGGCCGAATGAAAAACTGTTTTTT. It is translated as CASSIGPNEKLFF. The chain recombines TRBV12-3 or TRBV12-4 with TRBJ1-4; the D is unclear. The CDR3 runs 13 residues. V was trimmed by 6 bases and J by 5 bases, leaving 10 bases between them.

This sequence joins TRBV5-1 and TRBJ2-1, with D perhaps TRBD1 (5 bases). Trimming cost V 0 bases and J 1 base, with 11 bases left between them. CDR1 SGHRS and CDR2 YFSETQ come from the germline V gene. This CDR3 spans 16 amino acids. The CDR3 DNA sequence: TGCGCCAGCAGCTTGGAACCAGGGAAATCCTACAATGAGCAGTTCTTC. It specifies CASSLEPGKSYNEQFF.

The J gene is TRBJ1-4, the V gene TRBV19, with unresolved D. Trimming left V 4 bases short and J 8 bases short, with 17 bases between. The CDR3 extends over 15 amino acids. Per germline, CDR1 LNHDA and CDR2 SQIVND (reference sequence). Here the CDR3 reads CASSKTQSTGEKLFF. The CDR3 DNA follows: TGTGCCAGTAGTAAGACACAATCCACCGGGGAAAAACTGTTTTTT.

The V gene is TRBV7-6, the J gene TRBJ1-2, with D maybe TRBD1 (5 bases). The CDR3 is 15 amino acids. V was pared by 2 bases and J by 3 bases, with 13 bases between. CDR1 and CDR2 from the germline V gene are SGHVS and FNYEAQ. DNA of the CDR3: TGTGCCAGCAGCTTATTATATGGGGGGGACTATGGCTACACCTTC. Amino acid sequence: CASSLLYGGDYGYTF.

The chain joins TRBV6-5 to TRBJ1-5; D gene uncertain. V lost 4 bases to trimming and J lost 1 base, with 8 bases between them. Looked up from germline, CDR1 is MNHEY and CDR2 is SVGAGI. The CDR3 loop spans 14 amino acids. The CDR3 nucleotides are TGTGCCAGCAGTTCCCTATGGAGCAATCAGCCCCAGCATTTT. Its translation: CASSSLWSNQPQHF.

J is TRBJ1-2 and V is TRBV5-6, with D perhaps matching TRBD1 (6 bases). V lost 4 bases to trimming and J lost 4 bases, with 11 bases between them. This CDR3 region has 13 residues. Per the germline V gene, CDR1 is SGHDT and CDR2 is YYEEEE. The CDR3 bases are TGTGCCAGCAGCCTGGACAGCACCTATGGCTACACCTTC. Amino acid sequence: CASSLDSTYGYTF.